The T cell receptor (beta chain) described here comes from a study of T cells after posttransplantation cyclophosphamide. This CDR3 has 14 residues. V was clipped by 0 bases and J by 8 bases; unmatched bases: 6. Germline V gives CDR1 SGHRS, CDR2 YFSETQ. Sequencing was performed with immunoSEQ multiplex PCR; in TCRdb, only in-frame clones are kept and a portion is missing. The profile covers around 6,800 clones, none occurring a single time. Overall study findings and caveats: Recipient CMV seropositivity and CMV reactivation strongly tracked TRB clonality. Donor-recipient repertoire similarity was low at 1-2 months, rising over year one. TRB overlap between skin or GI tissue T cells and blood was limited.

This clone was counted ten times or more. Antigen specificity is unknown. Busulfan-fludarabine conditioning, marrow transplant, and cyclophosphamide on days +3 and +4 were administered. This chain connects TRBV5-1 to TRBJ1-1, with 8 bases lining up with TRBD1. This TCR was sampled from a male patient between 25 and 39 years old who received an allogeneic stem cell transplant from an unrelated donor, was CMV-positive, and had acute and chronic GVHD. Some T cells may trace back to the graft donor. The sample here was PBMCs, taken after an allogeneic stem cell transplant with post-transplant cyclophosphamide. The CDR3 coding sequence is TGCGCCAGCAGCTTGGCGGACAGGGTTGAGGAAGCTTTCTTT. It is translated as CASSLADRVEEAFF.